Shown below are 27 T cell receptor beta chains from a single sample sequenced in a study of T-cell reconstitution after alpha-beta-depleted transplantation in children. Construction of the TCRbeta library involved unique molecular identifiers. TCRdb passed the PCR reads through MiXCR, listing each CDR3 protein once. The repertoire holds about 580,000 distinct CDR3 sequences, with more than 20% as singletons. Here the sequenced sample was PBMCs, mostly from graft donor cells, taken 360 days after TCRalphabeta/CD19-depleted stem cell transplant. The source of these receptors is a boy in the first two years of life who had a stem cell transplant for acute myeloid leukemia, so the T cells may come from the graft donor.

This clonotype was observed a handful of times. This chain links TRBV12-3 or TRBV12-4 with TRBJ1-1; D is unclear. The CDR3 loop spans 13 amino acids. Trimming shortened V by 8 bases and J by 4 bases, and 14 bases separated the two germline ends. CDR3 DNA: TGTGCCAGCGAGAAGGGCCCGGGCACTGAAGCTTTCTTT. Encoded protein: CASEKGPGTEAFF.

The chain links TRBV4-1 to TRBJ2-2; a possible D gene is TRBD2 (6 bases). The germline V gene has CDR1 MGHRA and CDR2 YSYEKL. V was clipped by 4 bases and J by 10 bases, with 13 bases between them. CDR3 length: 13 residues. The CDR3 sequence: CASSPTPGVELFF. The CDR3 DNA reads TGCGCCAGCAGCCCCACACCGGGGGTGGAGCTGTTTTTT.

In this sample, this clonotype turned up a few times. The chain links TRBV4-3 to TRBJ2-1, with 12 bases lining up with TRBD2. This CDR3 region has 19 residues. Trimming took 0 bases from V and 8 from J; bases not matched to a gene: 14. Germline CDR1 LGHNA, CDR2 YSLEER. In DNA, the CDR3 is TGCGCCAGCAGCCAAGATTTCCAGACTAGCGGGGGCCAGGTTGATGAGCAGTTCTTC. This gives the protein CASSQDFQTSGGQVDEQFF.

The chain employs TRBV15 and TRBJ2-3, with D perhaps matching TRBD1 or TRBD2 (6 bases each). Trimming removed 1 base at V and 2 bases at J, with 10 bases between. Germline CDR1 and CDR2: LNHNV and YYDKDF (reference sequence). This CDR3 contains 15 residues. CDR3 nucleotide sequence: TGTGCCACCAGCAGAGGGGGGGCCATCACAGATACGCAGTATTTT. The encoded protein is CATSRGGAITDTQYF.

This clonotype was detected ten times or more. This chain connects TRBV6-5 to TRBJ2-1; the match to TRBD2 covers 8 bases. V dropped 2 bases and J dropped 0; count of bases not matched to a gene: 6. The CDR3 loop spans 17 amino acids. Germline CDR1 is MNHEY and CDR2 is SVGAGI. For the CDR3, the DNA is TGTGCCAGCAGTTACGCGGGGGGCGCGAGCTCCTACAATGAGCAGTTCTTC. It yields the protein CASSYAGGASSYNEQFF.

The rearrangement uses TRBV4-1 and TRBJ1-1; D ambiguous. The CDR3 is 15 amino acids. Germline V gene lookup returns CDR1 MGHRA and CDR2 YSYEKL. V lost 0 bases and J lost 1, with 9 bases in between. DNA for the CDR3: TGCGCCAGCAGCCAAGAAATGGGCAGGAACACTGAAGCTTTCTTT. Translation: CASSQEMGRNTEAFF.

The CDR3 nucleotides read TGTGCCAGCAGTTACGACAGGGGGCCTTCACCCCTCCACTTT. It specifies CASSYDRGPSPLHF. The genes are TRBV6-5 and TRBJ1-6; TRBD1 matches at 10 bases. Germline trimming cut 2 bases from V and 9 bases from J; bases unmatched to any gene: 1. CDR1 MNHEY and CDR2 SVGAGI come from the germline V gene. The CDR3 sequence is 14 residues long.

This clonotype was found a few times. The rearrangement uses TRBV12-3 or TRBV12-4 and TRBJ1-5; tentative D call: TRBD1 (5 bases). V was shortened by 8 bases and J by 4 bases, with 12 bases between the two germline ends. The CDR3 loop spans 13 amino acids. CDR3 sequence: CASVGTRNQPQHF. DNA for the CDR3: TGTGCCAGCGTCGGGACCCGAAATCAGCCCCAGCATTTT.

This chain's CDR3 is CAISRTLLYEQYV. CDR3 DNA: TGTGCCATCAGCAGGACTCTACTCTACGAGCAGTACGTC. This chain uses TRBV10-3 with TRBJ2-7; a possible D gene is TRBD2 (5 bases). This CDR3 contains 13 residues. Germline-derived CDR1 and CDR2 are ENHRY and SYGVKD. Trimming left V 6 bases short and J 3 bases short, with 12 bases between.

V usage is TRBV7-3 and J usage is TRBJ1-1; 8 bases are shared with TRBD1. The trim removed 8 bases at V and 1 base at J, leaving 9 bases unmatched. The CDR3 has 15 amino acids. Germline V lookup: CDR1 SGHTA, CDR2 FQGTGA. The CDR3 here is CASSPTGTGNTEAFF. The CDR3 DNA sequence: TGTGCCAGCTCCCCCACCGGGACAGGGAACACTGAAGCTTTCTTT.

The V call is TRBV25-1, the J call TRBJ2-7, with TRBD1 as a possible D gene (8 bases). Trimming shortened V by 5 bases and J by 7 bases, and 18 bases separated the two germline ends. Germline assignment: CDR1 MGHDK and CDR2 SYGVNS. The CDR3 is 14 residues long. This CDR3 is CASSRTGTTREQYF. The CDR3 bases are TGTGCCAGCAGTAGGACAGGGACTACTCGGGAGCAGTACTTC.

The V gene is TRBV13, the J gene TRBJ2-1; D gene unclear. Per germline, CDR1 PRHDT and CDR2 FYEKMQ (reference sequence). CDR3 length: 12 residues. V was clipped by 5 bases and J by 14 bases, with 16 bases between them. The CDR3: CASSRWVGVEFF. The CDR3 nucleotides are TGTGCCAGCAGCCGATGGGTTGGGGTAGAGTTCTTC.

V and J are TRBV4-3 and TRBJ2-7; either TRBD1 or TRBD2 may fit D (5 bases each). Germline CDR1 LGHNA, CDR2 YSLEER. V was pared by 5 bases and J by 5 bases, with 19 bases between. The CDR3 length is 15 residues. The CDR3 reads CASSFHGDPDHEQYF. DNA for the CDR3: TGCGCCAGCAGCTTCCACGGGGACCCGGACCACGAGCAGTACTTC.

This clonotype was detected only a few times. This chain joins TRBV10-3 and TRBJ1-4; D is ambiguous. The CDR3 is 14 amino acids. Trimming pared 6 bases from V and 0 bases from J, leaving 8 bases between. The germline V gene encodes CDR1 ENHRY and CDR2 SYGVKD. Here the CDR3 DNA reads TGTGCCATCAGCCGCAGCGCAACTAATGAAAAACTGTTTTTT. This encodes CAISRSATNEKLFF.

This clonotype was counted between two and nine times. The chain employs TRBV20-1 and TRBJ2-7; D might be TRBD2 (6 bases). The germline V and J ends were trimmed by 6 bases and 0 bases, with 21 bases remaining between them. Germline-derived CDR1 and CDR2 are DFQATT and SNEGSKA (reference sequence). The CDR3 extends over 16 amino acids. The CDR3 loop is CSAKRASDLFSYEQYF. Here the CDR3 DNA reads TGCAGTGCAAAGCGGGCTAGCGATCTCTTCTCCTACGAGCAGTACTTC.

This rearrangement joins TRBV7-9 to TRBJ2-1; possibly TRBD1 for D (6 bases). Trimming stripped 3 bases from V and 1 base from J, with 13 bases between. CDR1 is SEHNR and CDR2 is FQNEAQ in the germline V gene (reference sequence). CDR3 length: 16 amino acids. The CDR3 sequence: CASSFGTLVSYNEQFF. For the CDR3, the DNA is TGTGCCAGCAGCTTTGGGACATTGGTTTCCTACAATGAGCAGTTCTTC. The complete variable domain, with remaining parts taken from reference TRBV7-9 and TRBJ2-1, reads DTGVSQNPRHKITKRGQNVTFRCDPISEHNRLYWYRQTLGQGPEFLTYFQNEAQLEKSRLLSDRFSAERPKGSFSTLEIQRTEQGDSAMYLCASSFGTLVSYNEQFFGPGTRLTVL.

In its sample, this clonotype was seen a few times. This chain uses TRBV5-1 with TRBJ2-3; unclear D gene. The CDR3 totals 16 residues. V gave up 4 bases and J gave up 0 bases, with 15 bases separating them. The germline CDR1 and CDR2 sequences are SGHRS and YFSETQ. This chain's CDR3 is CASSRILGPSTDTQYF. CDR3 bases: TGCGCCAGCAGCCGCATTCTAGGTCCTAGCACAGATACGCAGTATTTT.

This clonotype was seen repeatedly, ten times or more. This chain uses TRBV29-1 with TRBJ2-3; D not resolved. The CDR3 contains 11 residues. Per the germline V gene, CDR1 is SQVTM and CDR2 is ANQGSEA. V was clipped by 3 bases and J by 6 bases, with 7 bases between them. DNA for the CDR3: TGCAGCGTTGACAGGCCCGATACGCAGTATTTT. It encodes CSVDRPDTQYF.

The chain links TRBV20-1 to TRBJ2-7; D is perhaps TRBD2 (5 bases). V shed 1 base and J shed 0 bases, with 7 bases lying between them. CDR3 size: 13 residues. Germline assignment: CDR1 DFQATT and CDR2 SNEGSKA (reference sequence). CDR3 protein: CSARGEGSYEQYF. DNA for the CDR3: TGCAGTGCTAGAGGCGAGGGCTCCTACGAGCAGTACTTC.

The chain carries TRBV6-5 and TRBJ1-5, with 7 bases matching TRBD1. This CDR3 comprises 16 residues. Germline lookup yields CDR1 MNHEY and CDR2 SVGAGI. The ends lost 0 bases at V and 3 bases at J; junction bases unmatched: 5. DNA of the CDR3: TGTGCCAGCAGTTACTCCGGACAGGTGAACAATCAGCCCCAGCATTTT. This codes for CASSYSGQVNNQPQHF.

The V and J genes are TRBV18 and TRBJ2-5; D not resolved. The CDR3 contains 14 residues. The V and J ends lost 0 bases and 1 base respectively, with 6 bases between them. Per germline, CDR1 KGHSH and CDR2 LQKENI. CDR3 in amino acids: CASSPPNLQETQYF. The CDR3 nucleotides are TGTGCCAGCTCACCACCGAACCTCCAAGAGACCCAGTACTTC.

The chain combines TRBV7-2 with TRBJ2-4, with D perhaps matching TRBD2 (5 bases). V was trimmed by 5 bases and J by 8 bases, leaving 16 bases between them. This CDR3 has 14 amino acids. Germline CDR1 reads SGHTA; CDR2 reads FQGNSA. CDR3 loop: CASSPRGPRHIQYF. CDR3 DNA: TGTGCCAGCAGCCCCCGGGGTCCTCGCCACATTCAGTACTTC. Based on the CDR3 plus reference TRBV7-2 and TRBJ2-4, the full variable domain is GAGVSQSPSNKVTEKGKDVELRCDPISGHTALYWYRQSLGQGLEFLIYFQGNSAPDKSGLPSDRFSAERTGGSVSTLTIQRTQQEDSAVYLCASSPRGPRHIQYFGAGTRLSVL.

This clonotype has only a few counts. The chain combines TRBV15 with TRBJ1-3; 8 nucleotides line up with TRBD1. This CDR3 is built from 16 residues. Trimming cost V 5 bases and J 0 bases; bases outside gene matches: 6. Per germline, CDR1 LNHNV and CDR2 YYDKDF (reference sequence). The CDR3 DNA reads as TGTGCCACCAGCCCCCGGACAGGGACCTCTGGAAACACCATATATTTT. Its translation: CATSPRTGTSGNTIYF.

This clonotype was recorded at least ten times. This chain uses TRBV20-1 with TRBJ2-7; D assignment may be TRBD1 or TRBD2 (7 bases each). The CDR3 is made up of 15 amino acids. V lost 4 bases and J 4 bases, leaving 20 bases between the germline ends. The V gene's germline CDR1 is DFQATT and CDR2 SNEGSKA (reference sequence). In DNA, the CDR3 is TGCAGTGCTAACACAAGGTCAGGGGGGGTTTACGAGCAGTACTTC. Protein product: CSANTRSGGVYEQYF.

This clonotype was recorded a few times. The rearrangement uses TRBV2 and TRBJ2-1; TRBD1 is a possible D gene (5 bases). Germline values: CDR1 SNHLY, CDR2 FYNNEI. The CDR3 totals 19 residues. V was pared by 5 bases and J by 3 bases, with 26 bases between. CDR3 nucleotides: TGTGCCAGCAGTCTCGTCCTAAGGGGCCTTGCATCGGACTACAATGAGCAGTTCTTC. Protein: CASSLVLRGLASDYNEQFF.

The CDR3 coding sequence is TGTGCCAGCAGCTTAGAGGCTAGACGGAGAGAGACCCAGTACTTC. Encoded protein: CASSLEARRRETQYF. The rearrangement joins TRBV7-8 to TRBJ2-5; no reliable D call. V was trimmed by 1 base and J by 4 bases, leaving 13 bases between them. Germline V gene data show CDR1 as SGHVS and CDR2 as FQNEAQ. The CDR3 totals 15 residues.

To note about this clonotype: One junction end does not reproduce the germline sequence, and a read error may be involved. V is TRBV12-3 or TRBV12-4 and J is TRBJ1-2, with 9 bases aligning to TRBD1. CDR3 length: 13 residues. CDR3 protein: CASSLWTGETVRF. CDR3 sequence (DNA): TGTGCCAGCAGTTTATGGACAGGGGAGACGGTCCGATTC.